The sequence of this T cell receptor (beta chain) was determined in a study of regulatory T cells in long-lasting Graves disease. Documented time point: newly diagnosed GD, antithyroid drugs for less than 3 months. Isolated PBMC RNA provided the starting material for the TCR library. V lost 0 bases, J lost 9 bases, and 12 bases lay in between. This CDR3 comprises 14 residues. Per the germline V gene, CDR1 is LNHNV and CDR2 is YYDKDF (reference sequence). Construction of the TCR beta libraries employed iRepertoire HTBI primers in conjunction with Arm-PCR of CDR3 regions. As handled by the study authors: From all samples, identification returned 11 to 15 TRBJ and 60 to 80 TRBV segments. TCRdb called the multiplex PCR reads again in MiXCR, with one record for every CDR3 protein. Clone size and V and J calls follow TCRdb, not the original study. The table includes hundreds of thousands of distinct CDR3 sequences, around 17% detected once.

These data also featured in a second study, about T cells in Graves' hyperthyroidism and ophthalmopathy. That work adds: Before onset, ophthalmopathy was predicted by the model a median 6.5 months earlier.

The sample was peripheral blood mononuclear cells (PBMCs), taken at new diagnosis, from a patient treated with antithyroid drugs. The clonotype comes from a woman aged 25-40 years with Graves disease. The chain employs TRBV15 and TRBJ2-1; D is unresolved. The CDR3 sequence: CATSRDLFSTEQFF. CDR3 bases: TGTGCCACCAGCAGAGATCTTTTCAGCACTGAGCAGTTCTTC. Filled out from reference TRBV15 and TRBJ2-1, the complete variable domain reads DAMVIQNPRYQVTQFGKPVTLSCSQTLNHNVMYWYQQKSSQAPKLLFHYYDKDFNNEADTPDNFQSRRPNTSFCFLDIRSPGLGDTAMYLCATSRDLFSTEQFFGPGTRLTVL.